The 31 T cell receptor beta chains below were found in one sample sequenced in a study of blood T cell repertoires in COVID-19 (dated by TCRdb to the early 2020s). Receptor libraries were prepared by the immunoSEQ multiplex PCR assay. This is the immuneACCESS table as TCRdb keeps it, with only in-frame sequences that have V and J called. A part of the clones is gone; compared with another copy, unresolved V genes explain less than half, and the rest is unexplained. The sample includes approximately 270,000 clones, with about nine tenths observed a single time. The top ten hold around 1.7% of the sample. The sequencing input was PBMCs or T cells enriched from blood (not recorded which). Receptors originate from a middle-aged man who had recovered from COVID-19.

This chain joins TRBV5-1 and TRBJ2-5, with 10 bases that match TRBD2. The germline CDR1 and CDR2 sequences are SGHRS and YFSETQ. The V and J ends lost 4 bases and 3 bases, in that order; junction bases with no gene match: 6. The CDR3 has 15 residues. CDR3 DNA: TGCGCCAGCAGCCCCAGCCTAGCGGGGGAAGAGACCCAGTACTTC. Protein sequence: CASSPSLAGEETQYF.

The chain joins TRBV29-1 to TRBJ1-5, with a weak D call TRBD1 (5 bases). CDR1 and CDR2 (germline): SQVTM, ANQGSEA. The CDR3 is 13 amino acids. Between the trimmed V and J ends, which lost 5 bases and 4 bases, there was a span of 12 bases. In DNA, the CDR3 is TGCAGCGTTTCCGACAGCTATAATCAGCCCCAGCATTTT. This encodes CSVSDSYNQPQHF.

The chain couples TRBV13 to TRBJ2-7, with 8 nucleotides matching TRBD1. Trimming at V came to 6 bases and at J to 2 bases, leaving 9 bases not matched to a gene. Germline V CDR1 and CDR2: PRHDT, FYEKMQ (reference sequence). The CDR3 runs to 15 residues. In nucleotides, the CDR3 is TGTGCCAGCAGTTTCAGACAGGGGTTTCCCTACGAGCAGTACTTC. Translation: CASSFRQGFPYEQYF.

This clone was observed a single time. The chain has TRBV9 and TRBJ2-7, with 10 bases lining up with TRBD1. The V gene's germline CDR1 is SGDLS and CDR2 YYNGEE. CDR3 length: 15 amino acids. V lost 4 bases and J lost 2; bases outside the gene matches: 6. The CDR3 coding sequence is TGTGCCAGCAGCACACCCGGGACAGGGGCCTACGAGCAGTACTTC. Residues: CASSTPGTGAYEQYF.

This clone was detected once. This chain uses TRBV2 with TRBJ1-5; D may be TRBD1 (6 bases). The CDR3 extends over 14 amino acids. V was clipped by 4 bases and J by 4 bases, with 11 bases between them. Per germline, CDR1 SNHLY and CDR2 FYNNEI. The DNA for the CDR3 is TGTGCCAGCAGTGCCTTGGACAGTAATCAGCCCCAGCATTTT. This codes for CASSALDSNQPQHF.

The V and J genes are TRBV6-5 and TRBJ1-6, with D tentatively TRBD1 (6 bases). Germline CDR1 MNHEY, CDR2 SVGAGI. CDR3 size: 13 residues. Trimming pared 5 bases from V and 7 bases from J, leaving 9 bases between. The CDR3 reads CASSRTENSPLHF. CDR3 in DNA: TGTGCCAGCAGTCGGACAGAGAATTCACCCCTCCACTTT.

This chain uses TRBV27 with TRBJ2-7; TRBD1 is a possible D gene (6 bases). The germline CDR1 and CDR2 sequences are MNHEY and SMNVEV (reference sequence). The CDR3 runs to 15 residues. The ends were cut back, 2 bases at V and 6 bases at J, with 17 bases in the middle. CDR3 sequence: CASSLLTGQGGEQYF. In nucleotides, the CDR3 is TGTGCCAGCAGTTTACTGACAGGCCAAGGGGGCGAGCAGTACTTC.

J is TRBJ1-2 and V is TRBV30; D is uncertain. With 1 base removed from V and 0 bases from J, the gap between germline ends came to 6 bases. Per germline, CDR1 GTSNPN and CDR2 SVGIG (reference sequence). The CDR3 consists of 13 residues. DNA for the CDR3: TGTGCCTGGAGTGCCGGAGCTAACTATGGCTACACCTTC. Translating gives CAWSAGANYGYTF.

The rearrangement uses TRBV6-6 and TRBJ2-1, with TRBD2 identical over 10 bases. The J segment lost 8 bases and the V segment lost 4 bases, leaving 8 bases of the junction unmatched. Germline values: CDR1 MNHNY, CDR2 SVGAGI (reference sequence). The length of the CDR3 is 15 residues. DNA for the CDR3: TGTGCCAGCAGTTTAGGACTAGCGGTTATGGATGAGCAGTTCTTC. The encoded protein is CASSLGLAVMDEQFF.

Only one count was recorded for this clone. The chain joins TRBV5-6 to TRBJ1-2; unclear D gene. CDR3 length: 12 amino acids. Germline V gene data show CDR1 as SGHDT and CDR2 as YYEEEE. V was cut by 0 bases and J by 5 bases, with 5 bases left in between. CDR3 coding DNA: TGTGCCAGCAGCTTGGTTGAGTATGGCTACACCTTC. It yields the protein CASSLVEYGYTF. The whole variable domain, filled in from reference TRBV5-6 and TRBJ1-2, reads DAGVTQSPTHLIKTRGQQVTLRCSPKSGHDTVSWYQQALGQGPQFIFQYYEEEERQRGNFPDRFSGHQFPNYSSELNVNALLLGDSALYLCASSLVEYGYTFGSGTRLTVV.

In its sample, this clone was seen once. The chain links TRBV7-9 to TRBJ2-4, with 11 bases identical to TRBD1. The CDR3 loop spans 16 amino acids. Germline CDR1 is SEHNR and CDR2 is FQNEAQ (reference sequence). Trimming removed 1 base from V and 1 base from J; junction bases left unmatched: 0. The CDR3 sequence: CASSLGDRGAKNIQYF. The CDR3 nucleotides are TGTGCCAGCAGCTTAGGGGACAGGGGGGCCAAAAACATTCAGTACTTC.

The rearrangement joins TRBV30 to TRBJ1-5, with D perhaps matching TRBD1 (6 bases). CDR3 size: 15 residues. The V end lost 2 bases, the J end lost 1 base, and 12 bases lay between the germline ends. Germline V gene lookup returns CDR1 GTSNPN and CDR2 SVGIG (reference sequence). The CDR3 spells CAWSSRGDSNQPQHF. DNA of the CDR3: TGTGCCTGGAGTTCCAGGGGTGACAGCAATCAGCCCCAGCATTTT.

J is TRBJ1-4 and V is TRBV5-1; tentative D call: TRBD1 (6 bases). The germline V gene has CDR1 SGHRS and CDR2 YFSETQ. The V end was cut by 0 bases, the J end by 2 bases, with 8 bases between. There are 15 residues in the CDR3. Written as DNA, the CDR3 is TGCGCCAGCAGCTTGGACCAGGGGACTAATGAAAAACTGTTTTTT. Its protein is CASSLDQGTNEKLFF.

CDR3 amino acids: CASSYLAGNEQFF. CDR3 in DNA: TGTGCCAGCAGTTACCTAGCGGGCAATGAGCAGTTCTTC. The V gene is TRBV6-2 or TRBV6-3, the J gene TRBJ2-1; 8 bases map to TRBD2. V shed 2 bases and J 6 bases; nucleotides not matched to a gene: 0. This CDR3 is 13 amino acids long. Germline V CDR1 and CDR2: MNHEY, SVGEGT.

The chain employs TRBV5-6 and TRBJ1-1; 7 positions agree with TRBD1. J was trimmed by 0 bases and V by 1 base; bases with no gene match: 12. Per germline, CDR1 SGHDT and CDR2 YYEEEE. This CDR3 is built from 18 residues. The CDR3 spells CASSLPGTALLMNTEAFF. The CDR3 coding sequence is TGTGCCAGCAGCTTGCCCGGGACAGCGCTTCTCATGAACACTGAAGCTTTCTTT.

CDR3 in DNA: TGTGCCAGCTCACCACCTACAGGGGTCGGGCAGCCCCAGCATTTT. Translation gives CASSPPTGVGQPQHF. The chain is built from TRBV18 and TRBJ1-5; 7 bases align to TRBD1. CDR1 is KGHSH, CDR2 LQKENI, per germline. The CDR3 consists of 15 residues. V was clipped by 0 bases and J by 7 bases; unmatched bases: 6.

The V gene is TRBV30, the J gene TRBJ1-6; D is undetermined. V dropped 4 bases and J dropped 0 bases, with 10 bases sitting between them. Germline CDR1 is GTSNPN and CDR2 is SVGIG (reference sequence). The CDR3 runs to 15 residues. This CDR3 reads CAWTRESSYNSPLHF. CDR3 in DNA: TGTGCCTGGACAAGGGAGAGCTCCTATAATTCACCCCTCCACTTT.

This sequence joins TRBV6-2 or TRBV6-3 and TRBJ2-3; 7 bases are a match to TRBD2. This CDR3 comprises 17 residues. Germline loops: CDR1 MNHEY, CDR2 SVGEGT. Trimming cost V 6 bases and J 0 bases; bases outside gene matches: 12. For the CDR3, the DNA is TGTGCCAGCAGCCTTCTGGAGGCGGGGGTTAGCACAGATACGCAGTATTTT. Translating it yields CASSLLEAGVSTDTQYF.

The gene calls are TRBV29-1 and TRBJ1-1, with a weak D call TRBD1 (5 bases). V was pared by 1 base and J by 1 base, with 10 bases between. The CDR3 is 14 residues long. CDR1 and CDR2 (germline): SQVTM, ANQGSEA. The CDR3 sequence: CSVEGRQPNTEAFF. In nucleotides, the CDR3 is TGCAGCGTTGAAGGCCGACAGCCGAACACTGAAGCTTTCTTT.

This clone has a handful of counts. V is TRBV2 and J is TRBJ1-5, with 8 bases matching TRBD1. CDR1 and CDR2 (germline): SNHLY, FYNNEI. This CDR3 has 15 amino acids. Unmatched junction bases numbered 10, after V lost 10 bases and J lost 2 bases. The chain's CDR3 is CATLLDRGGNQPQHF. DNA of the CDR3: TGTGCCACCCTACTCGACAGGGGTGGCAATCAGCCCCAGCATTTT.

CDR3 amino acids: CASSPKGLAGSYEQYF. CDR3 nucleotide sequence: TGTGCCAGCAGTCCTAAGGGACTAGCGGGCTCCTACGAGCAGTACTTC. V is TRBV27 and J is TRBJ2-7, with 12 bases that match TRBD2. The CDR3 has 16 amino acids. The V gene end was trimmed by 5 bases and the J gene end by 0 bases; junction bases not matched to a gene: 5. Germline CDR1 is MNHEY and CDR2 is SMNVEV (reference sequence).

In this sample, this clone turned up once. The chain joins TRBV3-1 (or the pseudogene TRBV3-2) to TRBJ2-2, with a possible D match to TRBD2 (6 bases). Germline-derived CDR1 and CDR2 are LGHDT and YNNKEL (reference sequence). Trimming pared 9 bases from V and 6 bases from J, leaving 17 bases between. The CDR3 runs 14 residues. Written as DNA, the CDR3 is TGTGCCAGTACCAGGCGGGGTAATTCCGGGGAGCTGTTTTTT. Amino acids: CASTRRGNSGELFF.

This chain connects TRBV7-8 to TRBJ1-2; 8 positions agree with TRBD1. CDR1 SGHVS and CDR2 FQNEAQ come from the germline V gene. Germline trimming cut 5 bases from V and 5 bases from J; bases unmatched to any gene: 10. This CDR3 region has 15 residues. The CDR3 loop reads CASSPRDRIWYGYTF. The CDR3 nucleotides are TGTGCCAGCAGCCCCCGGGACAGGATTTGGTATGGCTACACCTTC.

The chain joins TRBV6-5 to TRBJ1-4; 7 bases are shared with TRBD1. Germline CDR1 reads MNHEY; CDR2 reads SVGAGI. Trimming at V came to 5 bases and at J to 8 bases, leaving 11 bases not matched to a gene. The CDR3 loop spans 15 amino acids. The CDR3: CASSMTGSRGEKLFF. CDR3 nucleotide sequence: TGTGCCAGCAGTATGACAGGGTCCCGAGGAGAAAAACTGTTTTTT.

The chain has TRBV10-1 and TRBJ2-3; TRBD2 matches 14 bases. This CDR3 has 19 residues. Trimming cost V 2 bases and J 3 bases; bases outside gene matches: 10. Looked up from germline, CDR1 is WNHNN and CDR2 is SYGVQD (reference sequence). CDR3 region: CASSELEGTSGRRTDTQYF. The CDR3 DNA reads TGCGCCAGCAGTGAGCTCGAAGGGACTAGCGGGAGAAGGACAGATACGCAGTATTTT.

The genes are TRBV7-9 and TRBJ1-2; 12 nucleotides line up with TRBD1. The CDR3 loop spans 14 amino acids. V trimming: 8 bases; J trimming: 14 bases; junction bases outside the gene matches: 15. Germline loops: CDR1 SEHNR, CDR2 FQNEAQ (reference sequence). Written as DNA, the CDR3 is TGTGCCAGCCTAATAGCGGGACAGGGGGCTCTTTGGACCTTC. Amino acid sequence: CASLIAGQGALWTF.

The chain carries TRBV11-3 and TRBJ2-7, with TRBD1 as a possible D gene (5 bases). CDR1 SGHNT and CDR2 YENEEA come from the germline V gene. Trimming left V 4 bases short and J 1 base short, with 8 bases between. This CDR3 spans 13 amino acids. The CDR3 reads CASSSQGSYEQYF. The DNA of the CDR3 is TGTGCCAGCAGCTCCCAGGGATCCTACGAGCAGTACTTC.

A note on this clone: Other DNA sequences in the same sample also yield this CDR3. This sequence joins TRBV5-1 and TRBJ2-1; D is ambiguous. The CDR3 covers 11 residues. Germline V lookup: CDR1 SGHRS, CDR2 YFSETQ. Trimming took 4 bases from V and 5 from J, leaving 4 bases between them. For the CDR3, the DNA is TGCGCCAGCAGCCCTAACAATGAGCAGTTCTTC. Amino acid sequence: CASSPNNEQFF.

This clone was seen a handful of times. This chain links TRBV20-1 with TRBJ1-5; the D is unclear. Trimming stripped 3 bases from V and 5 bases from J, with 14 bases between. The length of the CDR3 is 14 residues. Germline V gene lookup returns CDR1 DFQATT and CDR2 SNEGSKA (reference sequence). CDR3 coding DNA: TGCAGTGCTAGTTTGTCCGGGTGGGATCAGCCCCAGCATTTT. Its translation is CSASLSGWDQPQHF.

The V call is TRBV7-8, the J call TRBJ1-2; D unclear. The V gene lost 5 bases and the J gene lost 1 base, with 11 bases spanning the gap. The CDR3 runs to 14 residues. CDR1 SGHVS and CDR2 FQNEAQ come from the germline V gene. The CDR3: CASSLNPGNYGYTF. CDR3 in DNA: TGTGCCAGCAGCCTGAATCCGGGTAACTATGGCTACACCTTC.

In the case of this clone: Different DNA sequences within this sample yield the same CDR3. The V gene is TRBV30, the J gene TRBJ1-1; D gene uncertain. Trimming pared 4 bases from V and 5 bases from J, leaving 14 bases between. This CDR3 is 13 amino acids long. In germline, CDR1 is GTSNPN, CDR2 SVGIG (reference sequence). Here the CDR3 reads CAWTFAGGTEAFF. CDR3 DNA sequence: TGTGCCTGGACATTCGCGGGAGGGACTGAAGCTTTCTTT.